Listed here are 18 T cell receptor beta chains from one sample, sequenced in a study of metastatic and nonmetastatic thyroid tumors. TCRdb reanalyzed the PCR reads with MiXCR. The sample includes roughly 30,000 clones, under 30% of them seen just once. Thyroid surgery was performed in patients who had received no treatment beforehand. Material: blood. The receptors shown here come from a female donor with papillary thyroid cancer or a benign thyroid nodule (not recorded which). Some clones in this sample may be carry-over from other donors' samples.

V usage is TRBV5-1 and J usage is TRBJ2-7; the match to TRBD2 covers 12 bases. This CDR3 has 17 residues. Losses at the gene ends were 4 bases for V and 5 bases for J; bases not matched to a gene: 13. In germline, CDR1 is SGHRS, CDR2 YFSETQ. The CDR3 spells CASSRKLTSGRIDEQYF. The DNA for the CDR3 is TGCGCCAGCAGCCGAAAGCTAACTAGCGGGAGGATCGACGAGCAGTACTTC.

This clone occurred many times. This rearrangement joins TRBV7-2 to TRBJ2-3; no reliable D call. This CDR3 comprises 13 residues. Trimming removed 6 bases at V and 6 bases at J, with 13 bases between. CDR1 SGHTA and CDR2 FQGNSA come from the germline V gene. CDR3 DNA sequence: TGTGCCAGCAGTGACTTCCGAACTGATACGCAGTATTTT. Protein: CASSDFRTDTQYF. The full variable domain, rest sourced from reference TRBV7-2 and TRBJ2-3, is GAGVSQSPSNKVTEKGKDVELRCDPISGHTALYWYRQSLGQGLEFLIYFQGNSAPDKSGLPSDRFSAERTGGSVSTLTIQRTQQEDSAVYLCASSDFRTDTQYFGPGTRLTVL.

This clone showed up many times. This rearrangement joins TRBV11-2 to TRBJ1-3; no clear D. Trimming took off 6 bases at V and 9 bases at J, with 21 bases between the two ends. Germline CDR1 is SGHAT and CDR2 is FQNNGV. The CDR3 length is 15 residues. CDR3 in DNA: TGTGCCAGCAGTTTTTCCCAGGTGTCTTCTGGCACCATATATTTT. This translates into CASSFSQVSSGTIYF.

This clone has a handful of counts. The gene calls are TRBV11-2 and TRBJ1-5; D remains unclear. Germline V gene sequence: CDR1 SGHAT, CDR2 FQNNGV. CDR3 length equals 12 residues. V was trimmed by 1 base and J by 6 bases, leaving 4 bases between them. The CDR3 spells CASSLGGQPQHF. DNA of the CDR3: TGTGCCAGCAGCTTAGGTGGTCAGCCCCAGCATTTT.

Comment on this clone: Mismatch with germline at one junction end may stem from a read error. This rearrangement joins TRBV5-6 to TRBJ1-3, with D possibly being TRBD1 (6 bases). From germline, CDR1 is SGHDT and CDR2 YYEEEE. This CDR3 has 15 amino acids. DNA for the CDR3: TGCGCCAGCCGACGGGGACACACCTCTGGAAACACCATATATTTT. Protein product: CASRRGHTSGNTIYF.

The rearrangement links TRBV5-1 to TRBJ1-2; D uncertain. Trimming shortened V by 1 base and J by 3 bases, and 25 bases separated the two germline ends. CDR1 and CDR2 from the germline V gene are SGHRS and YFSETQ. The CDR3 consists of 19 residues. The CDR3 spells CASSLSGLGWSERDYGYTF. For the CDR3, the DNA is TGCGCCAGCAGCTTGTCTGGTCTAGGGTGGTCAGAGCGTGACTATGGCTACACCTTC.

V gene TRBV6-1 combines with J gene TRBJ2-1; D may be TRBD2 (5 bases). Per the germline V gene, CDR1 is MNHNS and CDR2 is SASEGT. With 1 base removed from V and 4 bases from J, the gap between germline ends came to 11 bases. This CDR3 has 15 residues. CDR3 nucleotide sequence: TGTGCCAGCAGTGAAGAGCGAGGGTTTTACAATGAGCAGTTCTTC. Residues: CASSEERGFYNEQFF.

The gene calls are TRBV27 and TRBJ2-6; D ambiguous. Trimming stripped 5 bases from V and 0 bases from J, with 14 bases between. CDR1 and CDR2 from the germline V gene are MNHEY and SMNVEV (reference sequence). CDR3 length: 17 residues. The CDR3 spells CASSPPGLCSGANVLTF. The CDR3 region has the DNA TGTGCCAGCAGTCCCCCCGGGCTGTGCTCTGGGGCCAACGTCCTGACTTTC.

The chain joins TRBV6-1 to TRBJ2-1, with 9 positions matching TRBD1. V shed 4 bases, J shed 15 bases, and the junction held 10 bases outside the gene matches. The CDR3 totals 13 residues. The germline V gene has CDR1 MNHNS and CDR2 SASEGT. In DNA, the CDR3 is TGTGCCAGCAGTGGACCACCGGGACAGGGTCGGTTCTTC. Residues: CASSGPPGQGRFF.

This chain links TRBV28 with TRBJ1-2, with D maybe TRBD1 (6 bases). The length of the CDR3 is 14 residues. Trimming left V 5 bases short and J 6 bases short, with 16 bases between. The germline CDR1 and CDR2 sequences are MDHEN and SYDVKM. CDR3 sequence reads: CASSTTGTLNGYTF. DNA of the CDR3: TGTGCCAGCAGTACTACCGGGACACTGAATGGCTACACCTTC.

The V and J genes are TRBV20-1 and TRBJ1-5, with TRBD1 identical over 11 bases. Germline V gene data show CDR1 as DFQATT and CDR2 as SNEGSKA (reference sequence). The CDR3 spans 15 residues. V gave up 6 bases and J gave up 6 bases; unmatched junction bases: 10. This chain's CDR3 is CSALPDRGLGQPQHF. CDR3 bases: TGCAGTGCCCTTCCGGACAGGGGGCTGGGTCAGCCCCAGCATTTT.

V gene TRBV20-1 combines with J gene TRBJ1-2; 9 nucleotides agree with TRBD1. The ends lost 1 base at V and 4 bases at J; junction bases unmatched: 16. The CDR3 has 18 residues. CDR1 and CDR2 (germline): DFQATT, SNEGSKA (reference sequence). The CDR3 DNA reads as TGCAGTGCTAGAGTTGTTACAGGGGGCTGGTCGACCTTCTATGGCTACACCTTC. This sequence encodes CSARVVTGGWSTFYGYTF.

By sample fraction, this clone is medium-sized. This chain connects TRBV6-1 to TRBJ2-7, with 8 bases aligning to TRBD1. Germline V CDR1 and CDR2: MNHNS, SASEGT. The CDR3 spans 15 residues. V was pared by 5 bases and J by 3 bases, with 9 bases of the junction left unmatched. DNA of the CDR3: TGTGCCAGCAGTCGCCCCGGGACAGGCCTCTACGAGCAGTACTTC. Translation: CASSRPGTGLYEQYF.

The chain is built from TRBV6-1 and TRBJ1-3; 7 bases align to TRBD1. Trimming took 4 bases from V and 2 from J; bases not matched to a gene: 5. This CDR3 is built from 15 residues. The germline gives CDR1 MNHNS, CDR2 SASEGT. The DNA of the CDR3 is TGTGCCAGCAGTGGACAGGGTGTAACTGGAAACACCATATATTTT. It codes for CASSGQGVTGNTIYF.

This clone is classed as medium-sized. This chain joins TRBV24-1 and TRBJ2-7; TRBD1 agrees at 8 bases. This CDR3 has 15 residues. Germline lookup yields CDR1 KGHDR and CDR2 SFDVKD. Trimming cost V 3 bases and J 3 bases; bases outside gene matches: 6. CDR3 sequence (DNA): TGTGCCACCAGTGATATAGGGACAGGCCACTACGAGCAGTACTTC. Protein: CATSDIGTGHYEQYF.

The genes are TRBV7-9 and TRBJ1-2, with D perhaps TRBD1 (5 bases). The CDR3 is made up of 15 amino acids. Per germline, CDR1 SEHNR and CDR2 FQNEAQ (reference sequence). With 5 bases removed from V and 5 bases from J, the gap between germline ends came to 18 bases. In nucleotides, the CDR3 is TGTGCCAGCAGCCCCTTTGGGCAGGGTGGTTATGGCTACACCTTC. Residues: CASSPFGQGGYGYTF.

This sequence joins TRBV11-1 and TRBJ2-3, with D hard to call. CDR1 is SGHAT and CDR2 is FQDESV in the germline V gene (reference sequence). Between the trimmed V and J ends, which lost 7 bases and 6 bases, there was a span of 23 bases. The CDR3 length is 16 residues. The CDR3 sequence: CASKTDLGHRWDTQYF. The DNA for the CDR3 is TGTGCCAGCAAAACGGACCTAGGGCATCGTTGGGATACGCAGTATTTT.

The V and J genes are TRBV6-6 and TRBJ2-1; TRBD2 matches at 7 bases. Germline V lookup: CDR1 MNHNY, CDR2 SVGAGI (reference sequence). Trimming removed 0 bases from V and 2 bases from J; junction bases left unmatched: 1. The CDR3 totals 15 residues. CDR3 sequence: CASSYSGGTYNEQFF. Written as DNA, the CDR3 is TGTGCCAGCAGTTACTCGGGGGGGACCTACAATGAGCAGTTCTTC.